This T cell receptor (beta chain) was sequenced for a study of beta chain features in type 1 diabetes. The investigators reverse transcribed all of the isolated RNA, so they sequenced expressed TCRB transcripts. The protocol was immunoSEQ multiplex PCR, while the TCRdb copy is restricted to in-frame clones and leaves out a portion. The sample contains some 350,000 clones, about 13% of which appear only once. This clone was detected a few times. Antigen: not known. The study, taken as a whole, reports: Whether HLA type influences TCRB rearrangement remained unresolved here. Equally in patients and controls, PCR might preferentially amplify shorter templates. When Type 1 diabetes patients were examined, their TCRB CDR3s proved moderately but significantly shorter in all four CD4+ subsets. Patients' naive, central memory and regulatory TCRB repertoires appeared more alike than those of healthy donors. cDNA-based reads could over-represent cells with high TCR expression.

Germline-derived CDR1 and CDR2 are LNHDA and SQIVND (reference sequence). V was clipped by 6 bases and J by 0 bases, with 9 bases between them. CDR3 length: 14 residues. The gene calls are TRBV19 and TRBJ1-5, with D possibly TRBD1 on 5 matching bases. The sequenced sample consisted of naive CD4+ T cells from blood. The sequence was obtained from a woman under 30 with type 1 diabetes. CDR3 loop: CASSLTGSNQPQHF. The CDR3 region has the DNA TGTGCCAGTAGCCTTACAGGTAGCAATCAGCCCCAGCATTTT.